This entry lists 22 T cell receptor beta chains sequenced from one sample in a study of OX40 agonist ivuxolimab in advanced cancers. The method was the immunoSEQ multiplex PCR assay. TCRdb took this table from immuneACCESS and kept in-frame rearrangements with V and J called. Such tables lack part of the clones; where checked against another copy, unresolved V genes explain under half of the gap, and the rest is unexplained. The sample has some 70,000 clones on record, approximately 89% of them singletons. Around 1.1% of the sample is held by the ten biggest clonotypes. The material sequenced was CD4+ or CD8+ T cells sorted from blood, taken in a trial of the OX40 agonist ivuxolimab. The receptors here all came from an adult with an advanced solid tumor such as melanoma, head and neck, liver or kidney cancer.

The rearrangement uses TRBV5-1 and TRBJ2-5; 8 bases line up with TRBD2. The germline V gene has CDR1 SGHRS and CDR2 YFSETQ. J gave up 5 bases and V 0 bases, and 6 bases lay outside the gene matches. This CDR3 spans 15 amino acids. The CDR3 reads CASSLVAGTGETQYF. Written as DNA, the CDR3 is TGCGCCAGCAGCTTGGTAGCGGGGACGGGGGAGACCCAGTACTTC.

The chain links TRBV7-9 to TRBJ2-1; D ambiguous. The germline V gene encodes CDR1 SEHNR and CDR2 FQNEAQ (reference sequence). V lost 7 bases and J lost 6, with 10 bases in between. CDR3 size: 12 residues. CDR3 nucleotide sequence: TGTGCCAGCAACTCCCTCGGCAATGAGCAGTTCTTC. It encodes CASNSLGNEQFF.

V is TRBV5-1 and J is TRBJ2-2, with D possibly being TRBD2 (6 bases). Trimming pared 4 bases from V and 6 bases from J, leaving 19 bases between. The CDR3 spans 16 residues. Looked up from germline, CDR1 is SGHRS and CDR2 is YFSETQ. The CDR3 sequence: CASSTWGGNGPGELFF. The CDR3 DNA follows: TGCGCCAGCAGCACCTGGGGAGGTAATGGCCCCGGGGAGCTGTTTTTT.

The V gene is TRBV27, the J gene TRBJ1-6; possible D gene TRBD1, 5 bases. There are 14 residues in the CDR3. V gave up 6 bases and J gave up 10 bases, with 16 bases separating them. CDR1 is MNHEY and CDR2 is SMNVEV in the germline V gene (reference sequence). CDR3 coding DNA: TGTGCCAGCAGGGCGTTGGGGGTAACATCACCCCTCCACTTT. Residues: CASRALGVTSPLHF.

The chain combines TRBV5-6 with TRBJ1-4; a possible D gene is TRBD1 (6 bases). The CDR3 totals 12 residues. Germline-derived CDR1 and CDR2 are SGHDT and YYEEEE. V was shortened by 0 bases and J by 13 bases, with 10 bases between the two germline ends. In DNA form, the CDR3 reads TGTGCCAGCAGCTTGGCCAAAGGGGGACTGTTTTTT. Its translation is CASSLAKGGLFF. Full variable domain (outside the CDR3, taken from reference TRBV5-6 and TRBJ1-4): DAGVTQSPTHLIKTRGQQVTLRCSPKSGHDTVSWYQQALGQGPQFIFQYYEEEERQRGNFPDRFSGHQFPNYSSELNVNALLLGDSALYLCASSLAKGGLFFGSGTQLSVL.

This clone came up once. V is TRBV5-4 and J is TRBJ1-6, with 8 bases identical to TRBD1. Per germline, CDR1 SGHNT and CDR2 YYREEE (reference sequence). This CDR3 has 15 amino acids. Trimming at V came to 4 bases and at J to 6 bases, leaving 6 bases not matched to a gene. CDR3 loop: CASSIGQGGNSPLHF. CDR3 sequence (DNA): TGTGCCAGCAGCATCGGACAGGGCGGTAATTCACCCCTCCACTTT.

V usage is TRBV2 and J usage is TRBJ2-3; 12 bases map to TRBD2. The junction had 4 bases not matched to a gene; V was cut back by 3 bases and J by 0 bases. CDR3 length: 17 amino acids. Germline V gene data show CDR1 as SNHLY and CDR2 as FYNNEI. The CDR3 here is CASSELAGGTSTDTQYF. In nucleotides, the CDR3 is TGTGCCAGCAGTGAGCTAGCGGGGGGGACTAGCACAGATACGCAGTATTTT.

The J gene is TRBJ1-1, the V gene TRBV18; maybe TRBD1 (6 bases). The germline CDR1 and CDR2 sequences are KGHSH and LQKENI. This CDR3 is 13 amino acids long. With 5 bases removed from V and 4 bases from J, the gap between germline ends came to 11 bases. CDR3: CASSADSITEAFF. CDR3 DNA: TGTGCCAGCTCAGCGGACAGCATCACTGAAGCTTTCTTT.

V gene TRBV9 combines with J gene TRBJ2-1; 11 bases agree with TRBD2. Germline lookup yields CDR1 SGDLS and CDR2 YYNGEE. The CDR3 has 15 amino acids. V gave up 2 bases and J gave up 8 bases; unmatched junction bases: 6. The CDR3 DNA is TGTGCCAGCAGCGTTACTAGCGGGGGAGGGTATGAGCAGTTCTTC. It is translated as CASSVTSGGGYEQFF.

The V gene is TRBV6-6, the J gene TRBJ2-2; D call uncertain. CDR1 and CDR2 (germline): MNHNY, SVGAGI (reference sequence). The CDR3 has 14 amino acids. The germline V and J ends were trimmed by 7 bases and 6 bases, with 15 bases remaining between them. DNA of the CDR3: TGTGCCAGCAACGGAGTCACTGAACCCGGGGAGCTGTTTTTT. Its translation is CASNGVTEPGELFF.

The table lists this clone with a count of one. This CDR3 reads CASSRGLESYNEQFF. CDR3 DNA: TGTGCCAGCAGCCGGGGACTAGAGAGTTACAATGAGCAGTTCTTC. V gene TRBV5-4 combines with J gene TRBJ2-1; 8 positions agree with TRBD2. J gave up 4 bases and V 4 bases, and 7 bases lay outside the gene matches. The CDR3 consists of 15 residues. In germline, CDR1 is SGHNT, CDR2 YYREEE (reference sequence).

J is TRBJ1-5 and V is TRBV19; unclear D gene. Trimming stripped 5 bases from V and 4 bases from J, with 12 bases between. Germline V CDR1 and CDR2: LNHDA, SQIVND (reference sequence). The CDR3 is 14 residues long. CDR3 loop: CASSSAQTNQPQHF. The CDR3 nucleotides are TGTGCCAGTAGTTCGGCTCAGACAAATCAGCCCCAGCATTTT.

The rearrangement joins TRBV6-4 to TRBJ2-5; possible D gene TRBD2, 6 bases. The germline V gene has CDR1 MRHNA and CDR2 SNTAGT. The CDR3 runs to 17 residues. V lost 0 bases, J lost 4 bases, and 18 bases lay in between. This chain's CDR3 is CASSDSTLAATGETQYF. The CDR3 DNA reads TGTGCCAGCAGTGACTCGACGTTAGCGGCCACCGGAGAGACCCAGTACTTC.

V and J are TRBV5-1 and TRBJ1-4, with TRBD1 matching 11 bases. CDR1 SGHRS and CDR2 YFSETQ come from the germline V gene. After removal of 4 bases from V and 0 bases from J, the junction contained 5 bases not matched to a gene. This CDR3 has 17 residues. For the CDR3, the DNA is TGCGCCAGCAGCACCGGGACAGGGGGGCCAACTAATGAAAAACTGTTTTTT. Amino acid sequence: CASSTGTGGPTNEKLFF.

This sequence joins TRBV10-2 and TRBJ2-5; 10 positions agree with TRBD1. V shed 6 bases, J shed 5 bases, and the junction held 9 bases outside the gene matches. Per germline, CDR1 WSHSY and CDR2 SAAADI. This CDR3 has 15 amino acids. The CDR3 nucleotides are TGCGCCAGCAGAGTAGACAGGGGGCGGAGGGAGACCCAGTACTTC. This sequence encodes CASRVDRGRRETQYF.

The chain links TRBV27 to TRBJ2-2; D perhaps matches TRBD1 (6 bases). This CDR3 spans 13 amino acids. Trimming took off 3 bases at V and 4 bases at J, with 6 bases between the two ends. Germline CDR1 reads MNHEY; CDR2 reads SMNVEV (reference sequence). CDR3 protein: CASSFRGTGELFF. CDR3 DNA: TGTGCCAGCAGTTTCAGGGGCACCGGGGAGCTGTTTTTT.

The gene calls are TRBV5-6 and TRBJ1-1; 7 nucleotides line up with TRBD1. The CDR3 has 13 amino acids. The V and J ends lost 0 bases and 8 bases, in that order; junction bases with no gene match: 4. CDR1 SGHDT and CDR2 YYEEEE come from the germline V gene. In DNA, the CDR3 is TGTGCCAGCAGCTTGGATGGGACAGCAGAAGCTTTCTTT. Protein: CASSLDGTAEAFF.

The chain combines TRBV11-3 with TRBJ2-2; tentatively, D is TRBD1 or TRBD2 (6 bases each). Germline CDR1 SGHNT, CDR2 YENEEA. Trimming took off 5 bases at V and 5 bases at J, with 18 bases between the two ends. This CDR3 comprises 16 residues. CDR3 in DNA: TGTGCCAGCAGCCTAAAGAGGGGGGCTTATACCGGGGAGCTGTTTTTT. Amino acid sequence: CASSLKRGAYTGELFF.

The CDR3 here is CASRPSRGLAGLYEQYF. CDR3 in DNA: TGTGCCAGCAGACCATCCAGGGGACTAGCGGGGTTATACGAGCAGTACTTC. The chain is built from TRBV11-2 and TRBJ2-7, with 13 bases fitting TRBD2. Per the germline V gene, CDR1 is SGHAT and CDR2 is FQNNGV. Trimming at V came to 6 bases and at J to 4 bases, leaving 12 bases not matched to a gene. The CDR3 is 17 amino acids.

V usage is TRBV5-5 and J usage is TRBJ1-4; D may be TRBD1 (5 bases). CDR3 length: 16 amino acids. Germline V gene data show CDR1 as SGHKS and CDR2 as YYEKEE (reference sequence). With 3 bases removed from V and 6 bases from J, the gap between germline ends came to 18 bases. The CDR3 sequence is CASSSTSGALYEKLFF. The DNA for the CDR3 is TGTGCCAGCAGCTCGACTTCCGGGGCCCTTTATGAAAAACTGTTTTTT.

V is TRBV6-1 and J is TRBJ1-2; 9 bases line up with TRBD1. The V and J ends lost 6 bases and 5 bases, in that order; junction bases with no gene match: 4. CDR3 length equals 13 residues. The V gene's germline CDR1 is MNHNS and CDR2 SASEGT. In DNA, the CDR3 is TGTGCCAGCAGCCACAGGGGGCAGTATGGCTACACCTTC. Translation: CASSHRGQYGYTF.

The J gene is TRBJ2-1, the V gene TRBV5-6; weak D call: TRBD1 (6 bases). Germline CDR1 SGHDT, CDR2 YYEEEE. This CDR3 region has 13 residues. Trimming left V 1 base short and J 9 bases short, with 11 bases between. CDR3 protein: CASSLNRVTEQFF. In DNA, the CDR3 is TGTGCCAGCAGCTTGAACAGGGTAACTGAGCAGTTCTTC.